What follows are 14 T cell receptor beta chains derived from one specimen sequenced in a study of blood T cell repertoires in COVID-19 (dated by TCRdb to 2020 to 2022). The library relied on the immunoSEQ multiplex PCR assay. In its TCRdb copy, this immuneACCESS table keeps in-frame sequences only and misses some clones. Where compared with another copy, unresolved V genes explain less than half of these, and the others have no known cause. The sample includes roughly 360,000 clones, with roughly 90% observed a single time. Approximately 1% of the sample is held by the ten biggest clonotypes. Sequencing was done on a sample of PBMCs or T cells enriched from blood (not recorded which). Receptor source: a woman in her twenties or thirties with acute COVID-19.

CDR3 amino acids: CASSWAGQGAYAGELFF. The CDR3 nucleotides are TGTGCCAGCAGCTGGGCCGGACAGGGGGCGTATGCCGGGGAGCTGTTTTTT. This chain joins TRBV7-2 and TRBJ2-2, with TRBD1 matching over 11 bases. V was pared by 4 bases and J by 6 bases, with 10 bases of the junction left unmatched. The CDR3 loop spans 17 amino acids. The germline V gene encodes CDR1 SGHTA and CDR2 FQGNSA.

CDR3 residues: CASSVTLRNRAGTDTQYF. The CDR3 bases are TGCGCCAGCAGCGTCACACTACGGAACAGGGCCGGCACAGATACGCAGTATTTT. The chain joins TRBV5-1 to TRBJ2-3, with D possibly TRBD1 on 6 matching bases. The V gene's germline CDR1 is SGHRS and CDR2 YFSETQ. This CDR3 contains 18 residues. Trimming removed 4 bases from V and 1 base from J, with 22 bases in between.

Of note for this clone: Other DNA sequences of this sample code for an identical CDR3. The V and J genes are TRBV24-1 and TRBJ1-5, with D unclear. The CDR3 length is 15 residues. V was pared by 4 bases and J by 0 bases, with 9 bases between. The germline V gene encodes CDR1 KGHDR and CDR2 SFDVKD. The DNA of the CDR3 is TGTGCCACCAGTGACCGTAGATATAGCAATCAGCCCCAGCATTTT. Its protein is CATSDRRYSNQPQHF.

This chain uses TRBV30 with TRBJ2-3; D is possibly TRBD1 (6 bases). V shed 7 bases and J shed 3 bases, with 11 bases lying between them. The V gene's germline CDR1 is GTSNPN and CDR2 SVGIG (reference sequence). The CDR3 has 12 residues. CDR3 sequence: CAYREPTDTQYF. CDR3 coding DNA: TGTGCCTACAGGGAGCCAACAGATACGCAGTATTTT.

This clone appeared a single time. The chain carries TRBV6-2 or TRBV6-3 and TRBJ2-5, with D unresolved. Trimming took off 4 bases at V and 3 bases at J, with 9 bases between the two ends. The germline V gene has CDR1 MNHEY and CDR2 SVGEGT. CDR3 length: 13 amino acids. CDR3 sequence reads: CASSSPRKETQYF. For the CDR3, the DNA is TGTGCCAGCAGTTCCCCGCGGAAAGAGACCCAGTACTTC.

This clone appeared a single time. V and J are TRBV7-2 and TRBJ1-6; D not resolved. The length of the CDR3 is 15 residues. The germline V gene encodes CDR1 SGHTA and CDR2 FQGNSA. The V end was cut by 1 base, the J end by 10 bases, with 14 bases between. CDR3 sequence reads: CASSLGVSRSSPLHF. The CDR3 nucleotides are TGTGCCAGCAGCTTAGGCGTTTCAAGGAGCTCACCCCTCCACTTT.

The V and J genes are TRBV6-1 and TRBJ1-5, with 9 bases matching TRBD1. The ends lost 1 base at V and 11 bases at J; junction bases unmatched: 9. The germline V gene has CDR1 MNHNS and CDR2 SASEGT. The CDR3 runs 15 residues. CDR3 in amino acids: CASSEGTGGVSAQHF. The CDR3 DNA follows: TGTGCCAGCAGTGAAGGTACAGGGGGCGTCTCAGCCCAGCATTTT.

This chain uses TRBV11-3 with TRBJ2-1, with 9 positions matching TRBD1. Germline CDR1 is SGHNT and CDR2 is YENEEA. Trimming took 6 bases from V and 7 from J; bases not matched to a gene: 7. The CDR3 runs to 14 residues. The DNA for the CDR3 is TGTGCCAGCAGTCTGACAGGGGGTAGGAATGAGCAGTTCTTC. Its protein is CASSLTGGRNEQFF.

This chain uses TRBV5-1 with TRBJ1-6; unclear D gene. V lost 5 bases, J lost 10 bases, and 16 bases lay in between. Germline V gene data show CDR1 as SGHRS and CDR2 as YFSETQ. This CDR3 is built from 14 residues. As DNA, the CDR3 is TGCGCCAGCAGGTCGTCGGGAGATGGATCACCCCTCCACTTT. Residues: CASRSSGDGSPLHF.

This sequence joins TRBV7-8 and TRBJ1-4, with a tentative D call TRBD1 (6 bases). Per germline, CDR1 SGHVS and CDR2 FQNEAQ. The CDR3 runs 14 residues. V dropped 1 base and J dropped 7 bases, with 10 bases sitting between them. The CDR3 nucleotides are TGTGCCAGCAGCTTAGACCAGGGGACTGAAAAACTGTTTTTT. Its translation is CASSLDQGTEKLFF. The whole variable domain, remainder taken from reference TRBV7-8 and TRBJ1-4, is GAGVSQSPRYKVAKRGQDVALRCDPISGHVSLFWYQQALGQGPEFLTYFQNEAQLDKSGLPSDRFFAERPEGSVSTLKIQRTQQEDSAVYLCASSLDQGTEKLFFGSGTQLSVL.

This chain uses TRBV9 with TRBJ1-3, with 10 nucleotides matching TRBD1. The V gene end was trimmed by 4 bases and the J gene end by 2 bases; junction bases not matched to a gene: 6. This CDR3 spans 16 amino acids. Germline V gives CDR1 SGDLS, CDR2 YYNGEE. In nucleotides, the CDR3 is TGTGCCAGCAGCACTCGACAGGGGGCTGCTGGAAACACCATATATTTT. This translates into CASSTRQGAAGNTIYF.

Written as DNA, the CDR3 is TGTGCCTGGATGGAACAGGGGGCTCCCGGGGCGGCCCAGTACTTC. This codes for CAWMEQGAPGAAQYF. The chain combines TRBV30 with TRBJ2-5; 9 bases fit TRBD1. V was clipped by 4 bases and J by 9 bases; unmatched bases: 15. The CDR3 sequence is 15 residues long. The V gene's germline CDR1 is GTSNPN and CDR2 SVGIG (reference sequence).

The chain combines TRBV18 with TRBJ1-5; 7 bases map to TRBD1. The germline V gene has CDR1 KGHSH and CDR2 LQKENI. CDR3 size: 15 residues. The V gene end was trimmed by 5 bases and the J gene end by 3 bases; junction bases not matched to a gene: 7. CDR3 DNA: TGTGCCAGCTCAGACGGGACAGACTACAATCAGCCCCAGCATTTT. This encodes CASSDGTDYNQPQHF.

The genes are TRBV6-5 and TRBJ2-1; 11 bases align to TRBD2. V was pared by 6 bases and J by 2 bases, with 3 bases of the junction left unmatched. There are 15 residues in the CDR3. Germline V gene lookup returns CDR1 MNHEY and CDR2 SVGAGI. This CDR3 is CASSLTSGTYNEQFF. The CDR3 DNA reads TGTGCCAGCAGCCTGACTAGCGGGACCTACAATGAGCAGTTCTTC.